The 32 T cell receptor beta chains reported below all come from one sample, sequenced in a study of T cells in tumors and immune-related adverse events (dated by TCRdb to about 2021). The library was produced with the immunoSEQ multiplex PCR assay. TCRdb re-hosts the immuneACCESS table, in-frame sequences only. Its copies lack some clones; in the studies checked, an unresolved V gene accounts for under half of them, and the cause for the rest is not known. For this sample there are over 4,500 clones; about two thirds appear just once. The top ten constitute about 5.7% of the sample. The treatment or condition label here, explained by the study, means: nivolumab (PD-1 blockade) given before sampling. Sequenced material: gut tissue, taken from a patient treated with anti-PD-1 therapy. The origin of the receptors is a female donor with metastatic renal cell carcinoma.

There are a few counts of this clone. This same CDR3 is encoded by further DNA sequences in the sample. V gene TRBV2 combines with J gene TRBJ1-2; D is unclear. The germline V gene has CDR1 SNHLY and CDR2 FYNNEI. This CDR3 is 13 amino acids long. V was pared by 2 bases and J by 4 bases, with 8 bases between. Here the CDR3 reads CASSERQVYGYTF. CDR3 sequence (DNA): TGTGCCAGCAGTGAAAGGCAGGTCTATGGCTACACCTTC.

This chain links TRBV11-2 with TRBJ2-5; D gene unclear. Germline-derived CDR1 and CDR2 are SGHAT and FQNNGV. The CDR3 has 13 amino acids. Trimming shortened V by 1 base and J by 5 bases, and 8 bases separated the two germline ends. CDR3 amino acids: CASSLGGYETQYF. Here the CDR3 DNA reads TGTGCCAGCAGCTTAGGCGGCTACGAGACCCAGTACTTC.

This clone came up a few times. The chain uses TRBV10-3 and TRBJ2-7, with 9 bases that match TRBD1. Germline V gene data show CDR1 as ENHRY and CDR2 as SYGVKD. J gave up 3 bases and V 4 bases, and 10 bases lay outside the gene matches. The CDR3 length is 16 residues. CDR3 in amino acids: CAISGSTGGRDYEQYF. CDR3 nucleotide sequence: TGTGCCATCAGTGGTTCTACAGGGGGCAGGGACTACGAGCAGTACTTC.

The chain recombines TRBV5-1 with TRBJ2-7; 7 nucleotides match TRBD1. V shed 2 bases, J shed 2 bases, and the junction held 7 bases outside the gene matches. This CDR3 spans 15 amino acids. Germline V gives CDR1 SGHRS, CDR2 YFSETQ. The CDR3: CASSLEGQATYEQYF. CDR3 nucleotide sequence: TGCGCCAGCAGCTTAGAAGGACAGGCCACCTACGAGCAGTACTTC.

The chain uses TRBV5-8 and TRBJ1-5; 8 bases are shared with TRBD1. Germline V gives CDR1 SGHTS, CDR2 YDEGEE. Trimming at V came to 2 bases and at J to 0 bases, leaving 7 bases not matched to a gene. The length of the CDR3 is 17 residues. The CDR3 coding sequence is TGTGCCAGCAGCTTAGGGACAGGATTCTATAGCAATCAGCCCCAGCATTTT. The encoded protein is CASSLGTGFYSNQPQHF.

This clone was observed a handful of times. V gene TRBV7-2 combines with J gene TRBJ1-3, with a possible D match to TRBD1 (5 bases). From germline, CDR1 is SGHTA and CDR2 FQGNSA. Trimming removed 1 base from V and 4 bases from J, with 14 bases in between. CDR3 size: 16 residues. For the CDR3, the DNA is TGTGCCAGCAGCTTAGGTACCTCGGGGCTCGGAAACACCATATATTTT. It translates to CASSLGTSGLGNTIYF.

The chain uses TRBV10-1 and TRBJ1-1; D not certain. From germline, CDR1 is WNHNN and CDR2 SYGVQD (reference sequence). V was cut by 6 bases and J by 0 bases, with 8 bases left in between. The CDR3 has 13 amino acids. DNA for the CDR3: TGCGCCAGCAGGGAGACCGTGAACACTGAAGCTTTCTTT. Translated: CASRETVNTEAFF.

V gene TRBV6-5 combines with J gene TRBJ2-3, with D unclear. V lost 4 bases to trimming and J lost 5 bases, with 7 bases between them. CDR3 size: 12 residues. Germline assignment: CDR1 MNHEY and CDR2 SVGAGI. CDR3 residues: CASSSGGDTQYF. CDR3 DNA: TGTGCCAGCAGTTCTGGTGGAGATACGCAGTATTTT.

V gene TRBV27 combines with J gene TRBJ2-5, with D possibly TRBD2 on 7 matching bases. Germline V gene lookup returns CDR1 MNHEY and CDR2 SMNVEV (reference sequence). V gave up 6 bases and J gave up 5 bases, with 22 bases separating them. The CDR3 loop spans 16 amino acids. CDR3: CASSTRWGGRTETQYF. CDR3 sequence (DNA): TGTGCCAGCAGCACCCGGTGGGGGGGGCGCACGGAGACCCAGTACTTC.

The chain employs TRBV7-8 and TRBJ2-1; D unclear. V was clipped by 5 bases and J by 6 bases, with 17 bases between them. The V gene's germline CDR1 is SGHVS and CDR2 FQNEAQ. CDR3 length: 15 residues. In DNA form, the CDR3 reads TGTGCCAGCAGCCCGCGTGTGTCCGTCCGCAATGAGCAGTTCTTC. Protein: CASSPRVSVRNEQFF.

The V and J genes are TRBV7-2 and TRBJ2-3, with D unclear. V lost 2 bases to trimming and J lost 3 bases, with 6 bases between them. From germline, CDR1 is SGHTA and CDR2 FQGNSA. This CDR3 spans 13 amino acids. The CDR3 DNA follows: TGTGCCAGCAGCTTATCTCGAACAGATACGCAGTATTTT. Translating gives CASSLSRTDTQYF.

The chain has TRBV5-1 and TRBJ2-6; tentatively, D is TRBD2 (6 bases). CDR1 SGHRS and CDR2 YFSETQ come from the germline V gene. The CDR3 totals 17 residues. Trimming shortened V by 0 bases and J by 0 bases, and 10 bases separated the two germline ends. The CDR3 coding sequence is TGCGCCAGCAGCTTGGGCCGGAGGGGCTCTGGGGCCAACGTCCTGACTTTC. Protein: CASSLGRRGSGANVLTF.

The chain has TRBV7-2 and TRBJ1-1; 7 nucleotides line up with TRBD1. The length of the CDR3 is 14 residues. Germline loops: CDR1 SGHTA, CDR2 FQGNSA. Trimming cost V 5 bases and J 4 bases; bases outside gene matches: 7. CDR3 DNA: TGTGCCAGCAGCGTAAGACAGGGTTCCACTGAAGCTTTCTTT. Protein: CASSVRQGSTEAFF.

CDR3 sequence: CASSWTGTGVTGELFF. DNA of the CDR3: TGCGCCAGCAGCTGGACCGGGACAGGGGTCACCGGGGAGCTGTTTTTT. The V gene is TRBV5-1, the J gene TRBJ2-2, with 10 bases that match TRBD1. The CDR3 consists of 16 residues. Germline CDR1 is SGHRS and CDR2 is YFSETQ. V gave up 3 bases and J gave up 4 bases; unmatched junction bases: 6.

The CDR3 DNA sequence: TGTGCCAGCAGCTCCGGGACGGCCTATGGCTACACCTTC. It translates to CASSSGTAYGYTF. The chain couples TRBV7-6 to TRBJ1-2, with a possible D match to TRBD1 (5 bases). V lost 4 bases, J lost 4 bases, and 10 bases lay in between. CDR3 length: 13 residues. Germline V gives CDR1 SGHVS, CDR2 FNYEAQ.

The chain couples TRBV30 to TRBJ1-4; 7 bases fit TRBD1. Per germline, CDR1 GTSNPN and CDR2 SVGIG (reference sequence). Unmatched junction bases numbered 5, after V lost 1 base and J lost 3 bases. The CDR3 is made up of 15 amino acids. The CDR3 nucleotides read TGTGCCTGGAGTGAAAAGGGGGCAGCTAATGAAAAACTGTTTTTT. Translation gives CAWSEKGAANEKLFF.

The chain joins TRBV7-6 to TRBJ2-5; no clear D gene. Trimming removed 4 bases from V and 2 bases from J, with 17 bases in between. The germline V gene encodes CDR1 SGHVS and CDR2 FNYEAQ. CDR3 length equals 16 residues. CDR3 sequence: CASSSPRPDGQETQYF. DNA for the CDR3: TGTGCCAGCAGCTCCCCCCGACCTGATGGTCAAGAGACCCAGTACTTC.

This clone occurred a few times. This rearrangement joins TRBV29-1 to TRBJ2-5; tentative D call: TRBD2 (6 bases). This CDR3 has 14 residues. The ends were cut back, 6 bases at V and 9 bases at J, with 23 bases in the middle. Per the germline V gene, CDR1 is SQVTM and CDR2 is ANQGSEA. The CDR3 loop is CSVRGTDLTGAQYF. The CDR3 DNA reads TGCAGCGTCCGAGGGACGGACCTCACGGGGGCCCAGTACTTC.

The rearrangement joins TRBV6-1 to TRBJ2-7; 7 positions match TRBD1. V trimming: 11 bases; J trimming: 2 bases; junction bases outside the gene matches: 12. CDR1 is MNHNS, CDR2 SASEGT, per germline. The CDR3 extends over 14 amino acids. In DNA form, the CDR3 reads TGTGCCTTCAAACGGGACAGAGGACCCTACGAGCAGTACTTC. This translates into CAFKRDRGPYEQYF.

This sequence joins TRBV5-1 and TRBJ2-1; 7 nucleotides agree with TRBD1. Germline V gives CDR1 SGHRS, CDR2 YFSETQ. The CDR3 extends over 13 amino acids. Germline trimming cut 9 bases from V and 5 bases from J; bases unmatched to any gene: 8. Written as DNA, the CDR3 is TGCGCCACCGCGACAGGGCCTCACAATGAGCAGTTCTTC. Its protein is CATATGPHNEQFF.

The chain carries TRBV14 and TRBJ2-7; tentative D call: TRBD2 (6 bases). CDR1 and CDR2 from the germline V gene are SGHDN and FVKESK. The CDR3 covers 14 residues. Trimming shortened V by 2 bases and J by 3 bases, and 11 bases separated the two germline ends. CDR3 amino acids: CASSQNPGGYEQYF. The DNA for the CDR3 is TGTGCCAGCAGCCAAAATCCCGGGGGCTACGAGCAGTACTTC.

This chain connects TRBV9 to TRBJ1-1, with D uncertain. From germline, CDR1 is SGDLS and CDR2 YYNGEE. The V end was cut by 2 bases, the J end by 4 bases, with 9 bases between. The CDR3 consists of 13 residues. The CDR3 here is CASSVEYLTEAFF. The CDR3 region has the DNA TGTGCCAGCAGCGTCGAGTACCTCACTGAAGCTTTCTTT.

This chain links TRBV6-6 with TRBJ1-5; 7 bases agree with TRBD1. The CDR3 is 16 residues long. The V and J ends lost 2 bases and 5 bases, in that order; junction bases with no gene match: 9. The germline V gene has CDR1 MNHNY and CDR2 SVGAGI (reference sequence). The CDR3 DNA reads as TGTGCCAGCAGTTACAGCGACAGGGTAGAGGATCAGCCCCAGCATTTT. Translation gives CASSYSDRVEDQPQHF.

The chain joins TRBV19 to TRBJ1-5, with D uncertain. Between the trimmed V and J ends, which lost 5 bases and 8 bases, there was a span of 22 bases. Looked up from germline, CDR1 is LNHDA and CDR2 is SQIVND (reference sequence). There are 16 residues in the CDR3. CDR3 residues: CASSPEDPLVGEPQHF. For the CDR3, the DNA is TGTGCCAGTAGTCCAGAAGACCCGTTGGTTGGAGAGCCCCAGCATTTT.

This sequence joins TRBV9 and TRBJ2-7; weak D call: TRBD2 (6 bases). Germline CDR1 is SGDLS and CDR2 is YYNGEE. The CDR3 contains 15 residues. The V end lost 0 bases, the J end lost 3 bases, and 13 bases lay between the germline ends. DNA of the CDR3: TGTGCCAGCAGCGTAGGAGGGGACGGGGGCTACGAGCAGTACTTC. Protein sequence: CASSVGGDGGYEQYF.

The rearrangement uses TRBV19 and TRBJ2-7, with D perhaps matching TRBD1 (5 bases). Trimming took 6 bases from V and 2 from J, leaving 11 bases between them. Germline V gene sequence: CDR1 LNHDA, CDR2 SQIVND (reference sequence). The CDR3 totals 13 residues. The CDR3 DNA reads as TGTGCCAGTAGGCAGGGTCTGGCCTACGAGCAGTACTTC. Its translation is CASRQGLAYEQYF.

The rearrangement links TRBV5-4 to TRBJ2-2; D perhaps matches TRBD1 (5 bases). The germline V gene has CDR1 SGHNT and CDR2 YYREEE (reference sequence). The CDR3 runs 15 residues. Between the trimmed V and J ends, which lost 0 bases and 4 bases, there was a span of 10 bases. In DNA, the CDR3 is TGTGCCAGCAGCTTGGGGGCAGGGCCCACCGGGGAGCTGTTTTTT. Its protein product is CASSLGAGPTGELFF.

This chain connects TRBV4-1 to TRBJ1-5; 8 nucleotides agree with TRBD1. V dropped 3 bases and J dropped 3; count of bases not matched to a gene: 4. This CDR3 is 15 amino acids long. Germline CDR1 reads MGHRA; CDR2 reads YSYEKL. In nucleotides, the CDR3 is TGCGCCAGCAGCCAGGGACAGGCCTTCAATCAGCCCCAGCATTTT. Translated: CASSQGQAFNQPQHF.

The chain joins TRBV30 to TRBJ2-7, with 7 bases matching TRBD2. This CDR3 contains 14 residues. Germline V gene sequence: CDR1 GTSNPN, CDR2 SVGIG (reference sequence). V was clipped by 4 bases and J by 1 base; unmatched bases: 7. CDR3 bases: TGTGCCTGGACCCGAGGACTAGGGTCCTACGAGCAGTACTTC. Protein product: CAWTRGLGSYEQYF.

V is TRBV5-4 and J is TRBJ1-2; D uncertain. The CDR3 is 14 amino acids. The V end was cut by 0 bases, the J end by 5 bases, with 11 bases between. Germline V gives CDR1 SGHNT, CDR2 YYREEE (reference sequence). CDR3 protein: CASSLGRNTYGYTF. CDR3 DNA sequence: TGTGCCAGCAGCTTGGGGCGGAATACGTATGGCTACACCTTC. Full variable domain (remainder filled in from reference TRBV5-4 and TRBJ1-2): ETGVTQSPTHLIKTRGQQVTLRCSSQSGHNTVSWYQQALGQGPQFIFQYYREEENGRGNFPPRFSGLQFPNYSSELNVNALELDDSALYLCASSLGRNTYGYTFGSGTRLTVV.

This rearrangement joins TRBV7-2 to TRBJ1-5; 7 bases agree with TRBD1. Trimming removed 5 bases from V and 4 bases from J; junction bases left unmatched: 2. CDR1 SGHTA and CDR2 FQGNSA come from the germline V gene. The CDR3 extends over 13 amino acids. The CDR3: CASSTRGNQPQHF. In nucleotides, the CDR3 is TGTGCCAGCAGCACCAGGGGGAATCAGCCCCAGCATTTT.

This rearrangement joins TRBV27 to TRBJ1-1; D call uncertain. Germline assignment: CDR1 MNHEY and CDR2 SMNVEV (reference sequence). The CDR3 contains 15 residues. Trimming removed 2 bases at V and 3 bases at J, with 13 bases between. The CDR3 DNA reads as TGTGCCAGCAGTTTAAATCTGGGAACGCACACTGAAGCTTTCTTT. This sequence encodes CASSLNLGTHTEAFF.